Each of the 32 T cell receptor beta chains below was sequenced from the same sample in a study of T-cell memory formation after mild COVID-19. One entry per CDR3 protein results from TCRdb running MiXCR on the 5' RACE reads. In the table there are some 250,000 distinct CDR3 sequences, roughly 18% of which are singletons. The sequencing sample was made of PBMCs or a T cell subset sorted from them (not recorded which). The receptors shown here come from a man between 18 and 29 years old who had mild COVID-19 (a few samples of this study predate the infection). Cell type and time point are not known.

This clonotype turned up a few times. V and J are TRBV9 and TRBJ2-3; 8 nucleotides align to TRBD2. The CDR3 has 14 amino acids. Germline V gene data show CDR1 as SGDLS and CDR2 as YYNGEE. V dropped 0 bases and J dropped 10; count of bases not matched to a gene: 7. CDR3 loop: CASSVDGGADAQYF. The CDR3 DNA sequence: TGTGCCAGCAGCGTAGACGGGGGGGCCGACGCGCAGTATTTT.

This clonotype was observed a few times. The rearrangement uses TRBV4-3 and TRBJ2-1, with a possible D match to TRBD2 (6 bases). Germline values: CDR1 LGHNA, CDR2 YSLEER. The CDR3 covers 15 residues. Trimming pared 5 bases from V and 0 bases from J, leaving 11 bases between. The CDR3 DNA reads TGCGCCAGCAGCGGGGGGTCGAGCTCCTACAATGAGCAGTTCTTC. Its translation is CASSGGSSSYNEQFF.

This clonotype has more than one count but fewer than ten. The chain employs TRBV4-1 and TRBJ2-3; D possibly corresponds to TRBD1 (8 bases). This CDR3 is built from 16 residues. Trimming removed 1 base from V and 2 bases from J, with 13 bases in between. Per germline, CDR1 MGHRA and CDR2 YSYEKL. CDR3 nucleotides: TGCGCCAGCAGCCAAGGAACAGGGGGGGACACAGATACGCAGTATTTT. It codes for CASSQGTGGDTDTQYF.

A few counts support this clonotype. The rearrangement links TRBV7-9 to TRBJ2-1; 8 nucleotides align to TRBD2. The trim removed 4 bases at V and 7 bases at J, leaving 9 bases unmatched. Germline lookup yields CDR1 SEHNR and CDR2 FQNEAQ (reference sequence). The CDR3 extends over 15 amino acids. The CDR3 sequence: CASSSGLVRRNEQFF. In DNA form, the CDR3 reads TGTGCCAGCAGCTCGGGACTAGTAAGGCGAAATGAGCAGTTCTTC.

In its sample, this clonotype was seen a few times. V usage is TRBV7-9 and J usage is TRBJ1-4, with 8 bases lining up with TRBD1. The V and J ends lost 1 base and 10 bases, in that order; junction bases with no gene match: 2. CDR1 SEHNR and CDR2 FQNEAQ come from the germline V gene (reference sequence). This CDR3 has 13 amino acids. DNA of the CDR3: TGTGCCAGCAGCTTAGAAGGGACAGGAAAACTGTTTTTT. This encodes CASSLEGTGKLFF.

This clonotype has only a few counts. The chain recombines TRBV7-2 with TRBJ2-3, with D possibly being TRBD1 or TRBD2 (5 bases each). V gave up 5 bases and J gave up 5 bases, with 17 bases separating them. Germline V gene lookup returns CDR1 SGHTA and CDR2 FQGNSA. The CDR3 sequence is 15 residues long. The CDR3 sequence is CASSPGTLALDTQYF. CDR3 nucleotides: TGTGCCAGCAGCCCCGGGACCCTGGCGTTAGATACGCAGTATTTT.

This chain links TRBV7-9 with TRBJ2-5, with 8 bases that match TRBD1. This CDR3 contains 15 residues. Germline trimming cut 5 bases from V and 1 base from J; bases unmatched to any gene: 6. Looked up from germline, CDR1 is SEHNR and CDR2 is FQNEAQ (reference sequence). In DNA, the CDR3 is TGTGCCAGCAGCAGGGACAGGTCAGCCCAAGAGACCCAGTACTTC. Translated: CASSRDRSAQETQYF.

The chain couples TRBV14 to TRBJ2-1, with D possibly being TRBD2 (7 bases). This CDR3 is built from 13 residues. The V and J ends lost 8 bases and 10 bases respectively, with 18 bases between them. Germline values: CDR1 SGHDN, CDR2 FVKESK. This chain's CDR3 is CASAGAPAGEQFF. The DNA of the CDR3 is TGTGCCAGCGCGGGGGCCCCGGCTGGCGAGCAGTTCTTC.

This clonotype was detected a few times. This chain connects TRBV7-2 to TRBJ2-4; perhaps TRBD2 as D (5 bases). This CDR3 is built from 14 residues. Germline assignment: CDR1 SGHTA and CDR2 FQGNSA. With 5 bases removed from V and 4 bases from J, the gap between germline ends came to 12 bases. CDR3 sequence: CASSARLTKNIQYF. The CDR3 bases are TGTGCCAGCAGCGCGAGACTAACTAAAAACATTCAGTACTTC.

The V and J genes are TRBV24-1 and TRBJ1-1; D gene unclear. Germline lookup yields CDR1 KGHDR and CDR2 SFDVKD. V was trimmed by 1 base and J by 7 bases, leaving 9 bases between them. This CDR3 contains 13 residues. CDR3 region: CATSDFGTIEAFF. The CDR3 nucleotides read TGTGCCACCAGTGATTTTGGTACCATTGAAGCTTTCTTT.

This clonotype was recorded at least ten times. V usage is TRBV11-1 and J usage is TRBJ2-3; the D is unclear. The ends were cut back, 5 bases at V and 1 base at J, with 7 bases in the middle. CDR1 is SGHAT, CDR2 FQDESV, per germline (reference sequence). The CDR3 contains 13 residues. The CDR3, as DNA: TGTGCCAGCAGCCGGGTGGGCACAGATACGCAGTATTTT. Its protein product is CASSRVGTDTQYF.

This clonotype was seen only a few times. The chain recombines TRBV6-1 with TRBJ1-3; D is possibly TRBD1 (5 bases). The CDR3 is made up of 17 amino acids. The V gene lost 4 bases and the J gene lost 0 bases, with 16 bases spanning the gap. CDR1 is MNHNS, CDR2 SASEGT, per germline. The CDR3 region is CASSVSGVRGSGNTIYF. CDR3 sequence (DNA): TGTGCCAGCAGTGTTTCGGGGGTACGGGGCTCTGGAAACACCATATATTTT.

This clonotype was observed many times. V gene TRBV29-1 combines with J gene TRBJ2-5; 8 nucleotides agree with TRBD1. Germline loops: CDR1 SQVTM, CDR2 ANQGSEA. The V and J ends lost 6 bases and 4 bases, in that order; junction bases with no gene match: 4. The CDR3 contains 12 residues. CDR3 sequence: CSVGQGLETQYF. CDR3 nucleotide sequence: TGCAGCGTCGGACAGGGATTAGAGACCCAGTACTTC.

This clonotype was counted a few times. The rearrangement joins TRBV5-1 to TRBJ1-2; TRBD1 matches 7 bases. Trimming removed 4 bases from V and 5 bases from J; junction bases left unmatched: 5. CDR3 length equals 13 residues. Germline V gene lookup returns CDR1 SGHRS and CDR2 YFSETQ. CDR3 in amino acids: CASSAQGGYGYTF. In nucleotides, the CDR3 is TGCGCCAGCAGCGCCCAGGGGGGATATGGCTACACCTTC. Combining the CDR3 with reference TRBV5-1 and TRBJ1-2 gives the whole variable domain KAGVTQTPRYLIKTRGQQVTLSCSPISGHRSVSWYQQTPGQGLQFLFEYFSETQRNKGNFPGRFSGRQFSNSRSEMNVSTLELGDSALYLCASSAQGGYGYTFGSGTRLTVV.

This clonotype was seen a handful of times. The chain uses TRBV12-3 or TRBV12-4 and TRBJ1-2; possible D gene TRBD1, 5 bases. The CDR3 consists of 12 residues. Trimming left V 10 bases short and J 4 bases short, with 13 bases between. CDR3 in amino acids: CATPLGGYGYTF. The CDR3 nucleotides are TGTGCCACCCCTCTGGGGGGCTATGGCTACACCTTC.

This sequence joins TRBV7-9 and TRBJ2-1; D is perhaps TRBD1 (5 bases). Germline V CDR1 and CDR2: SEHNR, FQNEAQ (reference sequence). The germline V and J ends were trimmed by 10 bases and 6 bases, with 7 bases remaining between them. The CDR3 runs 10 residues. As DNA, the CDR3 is TGTGCCACCCAGGGCAATGAGCAGTTCTTC. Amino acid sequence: CATQGNEQFF.

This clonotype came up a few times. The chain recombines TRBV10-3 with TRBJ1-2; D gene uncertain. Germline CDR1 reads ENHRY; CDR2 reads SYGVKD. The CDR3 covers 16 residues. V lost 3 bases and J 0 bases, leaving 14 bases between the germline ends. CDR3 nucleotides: TGTGCCATCAGTGACGGTTACACCCAAGCTAACTATGGCTACACCTTC. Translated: CAISDGYTQANYGYTF.

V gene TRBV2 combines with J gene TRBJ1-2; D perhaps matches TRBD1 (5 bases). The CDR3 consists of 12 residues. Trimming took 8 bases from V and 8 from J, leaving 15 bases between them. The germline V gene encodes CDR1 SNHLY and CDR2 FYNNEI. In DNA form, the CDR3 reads TGTGCCAGCGGGATAGGGACGGGGGGCTACACCTTC. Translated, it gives CASGIGTGGYTF.

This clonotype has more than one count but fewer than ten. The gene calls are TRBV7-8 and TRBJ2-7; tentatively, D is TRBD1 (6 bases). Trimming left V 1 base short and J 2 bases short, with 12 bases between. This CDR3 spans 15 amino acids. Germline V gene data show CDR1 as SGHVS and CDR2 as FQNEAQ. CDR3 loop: CASSLVETGTYEQYF. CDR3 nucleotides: TGTGCCAGCAGCTTAGTCGAGACAGGAACCTACGAGCAGTACTTC.

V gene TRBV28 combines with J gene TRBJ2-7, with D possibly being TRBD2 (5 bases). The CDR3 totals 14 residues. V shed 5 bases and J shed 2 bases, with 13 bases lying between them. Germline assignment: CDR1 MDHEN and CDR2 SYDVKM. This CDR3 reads CASSPYTGTYEQYV. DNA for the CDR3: TGTGCCAGCAGTCCCTACACGGGAACCTACGAGCAGTACGTC.

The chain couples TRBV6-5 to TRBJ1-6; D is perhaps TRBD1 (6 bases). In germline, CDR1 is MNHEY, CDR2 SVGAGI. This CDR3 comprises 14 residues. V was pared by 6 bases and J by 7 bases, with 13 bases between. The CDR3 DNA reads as TGTGCCAGCAGCAACAGGGTGGGCAATTCACCCCTCCACTTT. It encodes CASSNRVGNSPLHF.

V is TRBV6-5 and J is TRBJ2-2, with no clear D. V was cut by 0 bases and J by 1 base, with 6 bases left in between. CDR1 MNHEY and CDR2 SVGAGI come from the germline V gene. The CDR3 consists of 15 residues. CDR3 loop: CASSYSSRNTGELFF. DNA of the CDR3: TGTGCCAGCAGTTACTCCTCCCGGAACACCGGGGAGCTGTTTTTT.

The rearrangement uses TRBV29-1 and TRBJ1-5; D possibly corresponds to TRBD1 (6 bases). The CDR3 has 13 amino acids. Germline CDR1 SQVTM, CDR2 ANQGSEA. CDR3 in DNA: TGCCGGTCCGAGGGGGACGCCAACCAGCCCCAGCATTTT. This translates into CRSEGDANQPQHF.

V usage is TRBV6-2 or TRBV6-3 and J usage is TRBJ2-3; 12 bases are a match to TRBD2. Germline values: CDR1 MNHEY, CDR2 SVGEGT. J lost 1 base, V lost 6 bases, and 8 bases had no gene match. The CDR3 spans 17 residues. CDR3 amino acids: CASRGSRLAGGTDTQYF. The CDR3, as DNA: TGTGCCAGCAGGGGAAGCCGACTAGCGGGAGGCACAGATACGCAGTATTTT.

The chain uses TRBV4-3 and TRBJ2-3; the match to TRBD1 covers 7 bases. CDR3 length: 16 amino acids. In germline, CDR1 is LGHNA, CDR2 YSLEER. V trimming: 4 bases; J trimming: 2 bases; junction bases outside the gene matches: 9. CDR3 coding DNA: TGCGCCAGCAGCCCTGGGACAGAGCGTTCCACAGATACGCAGTATTTT. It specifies CASSPGTERSTDTQYF.

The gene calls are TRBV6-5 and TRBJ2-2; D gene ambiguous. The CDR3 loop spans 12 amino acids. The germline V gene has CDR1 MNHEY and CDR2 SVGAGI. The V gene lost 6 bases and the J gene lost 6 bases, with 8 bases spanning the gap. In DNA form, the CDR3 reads TGTGCCAGCAGGCAAACCGCCGGGGAGCTGTTTTTT. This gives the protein CASRQTAGELFF.

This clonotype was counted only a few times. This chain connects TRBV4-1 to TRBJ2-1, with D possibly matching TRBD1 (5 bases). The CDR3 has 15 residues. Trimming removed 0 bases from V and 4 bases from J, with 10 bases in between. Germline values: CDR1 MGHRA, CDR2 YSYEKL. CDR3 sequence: CASSQDRQLYNEQFF. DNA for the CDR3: TGCGCCAGCAGCCAAGATCGACAGCTTTACAATGAGCAGTTCTTC.

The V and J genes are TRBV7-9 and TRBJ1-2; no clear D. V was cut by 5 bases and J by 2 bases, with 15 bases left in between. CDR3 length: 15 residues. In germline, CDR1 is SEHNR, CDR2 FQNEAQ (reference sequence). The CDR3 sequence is CASSPPTGRNYGYTF. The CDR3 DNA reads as TGTGCCAGCAGCCCGCCGACCGGGAGAAACTATGGCTACACCTTC.

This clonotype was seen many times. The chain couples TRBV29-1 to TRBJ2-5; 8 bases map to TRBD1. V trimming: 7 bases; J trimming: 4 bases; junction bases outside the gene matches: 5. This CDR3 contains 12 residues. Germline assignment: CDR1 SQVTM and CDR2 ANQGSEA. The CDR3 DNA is TGCAGCGGACAGGGGTTGGGAGAGACCCAGTACTTC. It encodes CSGQGLGETQYF.

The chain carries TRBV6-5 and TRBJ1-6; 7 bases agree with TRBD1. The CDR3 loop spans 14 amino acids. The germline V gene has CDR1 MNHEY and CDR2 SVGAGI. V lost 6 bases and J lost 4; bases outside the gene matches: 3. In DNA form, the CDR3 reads TGTGCCAGCAGCCCGGGACAGTATAATTCACCCCTCCACTTT. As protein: CASSPGQYNSPLHF.

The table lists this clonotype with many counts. The CDR3, as DNA: TGTGCCAGCAGCTTAGATAGGTTATCGCCCGAGCAGTACTTC. Translated: CASSLDRLSPEQYF. The chain links TRBV11-2 to TRBJ2-7; D unclear. Germline CDR1 reads SGHAT; CDR2 reads FQNNGV. The CDR3 has 14 amino acids. Between the trimmed V and J ends, which lost 0 bases and 6 bases, there was a span of 12 bases.

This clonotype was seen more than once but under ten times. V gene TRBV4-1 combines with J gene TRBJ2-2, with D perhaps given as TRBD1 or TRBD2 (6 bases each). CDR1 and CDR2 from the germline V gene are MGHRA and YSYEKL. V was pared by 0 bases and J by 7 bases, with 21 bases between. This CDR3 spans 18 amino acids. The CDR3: CASSQERTGAVNSGELFF. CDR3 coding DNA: TGCGCCAGCAGCCAAGAACGTACGGGGGCAGTTAATAGCGGGGAGCTGTTTTTT.